A single sample is the source of the 3 T cell receptor beta chains below, sequenced in a study of human T cells and chemical hapten exposure. TCRdb independently ran MiXCR on the 5' RACE reads; one entry per CDR3 protein. Found here are 130,000 or so distinct CDR3 sequences, over 3.5% of them singletons; the top ten hold 1.3% to 1.5%. Sequencing started from total RNA isolated from unfractionated whole blood. The origin of the receptors is a female donor in good health.

This sequence joins TRBV20-1 and TRBJ2-7; the D call may be TRBD1 or TRBD2 (5 bases each). Germline V gene lookup returns CDR1 DFQATT and CDR2 SNEGSKA (reference sequence). The CDR3 has 15 amino acids. V was pared by 0 bases and J by 2 bases, with 14 bases between. The CDR3 DNA is TGCAGTGCTAGAGATCGGGGCAGGACCACCTACGAGCAGTACTTC. Encoded protein: CSARDRGRTTYEQYF.

This clonotype was seen a few times. The J gene is TRBJ1-1, the V gene TRBV28; TRBD1 aligns across 12 bases. V shed 6 bases and J 4 bases; nucleotides not matched to a gene: 6. The CDR3 covers 15 residues. Germline V CDR1 and CDR2: MDHEN, SYDVKM. CDR3 DNA sequence: TGTGCCAGCAGGCCCTGGGACAGGGGGCTCACTGAAGCTTTCTTT. Its protein product is CASRPWDRGLTEAFF.

This clonotype was seen many times. CDR3 region: CASSLGMTPLGANVLTF. The CDR3 DNA reads as TGCGCCAGCAGCCTCGGGATGACGCCTCTGGGGGCCAACGTCCTGACTTTC. V and J are TRBV5-1 and TRBJ2-6; possible D gene TRBD2, 5 bases. Trimming stripped 4 bases from V and 4 bases from J, with 18 bases between. This CDR3 spans 17 amino acids. The germline V gene encodes CDR1 SGHRS and CDR2 YFSETQ. Complete variable domain (other parts from reference TRBV5-1 and TRBJ2-6): KAGVTQTPRYLIKTRGQQVTLSCSPISGHRSVSWYQQTPGQGLQFLFEYFSETQRNKGNFPGRFSGRQFSNSRSEMNVSTLELGDSALYLCASSLGMTPLGANVLTFGAGSRLTVL.